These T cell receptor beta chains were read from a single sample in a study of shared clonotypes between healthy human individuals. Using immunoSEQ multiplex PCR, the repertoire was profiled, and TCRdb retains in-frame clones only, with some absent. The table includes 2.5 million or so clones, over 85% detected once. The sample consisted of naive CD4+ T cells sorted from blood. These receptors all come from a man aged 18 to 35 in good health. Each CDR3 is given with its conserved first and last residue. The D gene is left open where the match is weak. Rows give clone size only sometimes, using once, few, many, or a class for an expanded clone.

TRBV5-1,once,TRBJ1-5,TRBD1,TGCGCCAGCAGCTCCGGGACAGGGGACAATCAGCCCCAGCATTTT,CASSSGTGDNQPQHF
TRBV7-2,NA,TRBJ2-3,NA,TGTGCCAGCAGCCCGCAGGGAACAGATACGCAGTATTTT,CASSPQGTDTQYF
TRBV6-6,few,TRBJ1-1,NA,TGTGCCAGCAGTTACGTGGGGCTTCGGGCTTTCTTT,CASSYVGLRAFF
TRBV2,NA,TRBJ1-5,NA,TGTGCCAGCAGTGATAGGGAACGACAGCCCCAGCATTTT,CASSDRERQPQHF
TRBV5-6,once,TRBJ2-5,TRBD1,TGTGCCAGCAGCCTGGGACAGGGAGTGACAGAGACCCAGTACTTC,CASSLGQGVTETQYF
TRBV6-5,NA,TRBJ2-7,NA,TGTGCCAGCAGTTTTCTTAGTAGGGGCCAAACCTACGAGCAGTACTTC,CASSFLSRGQTYEQYF
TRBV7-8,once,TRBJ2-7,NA,TGTGCCAGCAGCTTAGGACCTCCTCCGGGGGAGCAGTACTTC,CASSLGPPPGEQYF
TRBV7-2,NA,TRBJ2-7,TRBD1,TGTGCCAGCAGTTCTCGACAGGGGCAAGGGGAGCAGTACTTC,CASSSRQGQGEQYF
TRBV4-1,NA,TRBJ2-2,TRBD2,TGCGCCAGCAGCCAAGGGGCGGGAGGACCCAACACCGGGGAGCTGTTTTTT,CASSQGAGGPNTGELFF
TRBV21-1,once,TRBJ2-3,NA,TGTGCCAGCAGCACGCATCTAGCGGGAGGCCAGGATACGCAGTATTTT,CASSTHLAGGQDTQYF
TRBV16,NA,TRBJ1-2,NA,TGTGCCAGCAGCCAACCGACAGGAGTAGGCTATGGCTACACCTTC,CASSQPTGVGYGYTF
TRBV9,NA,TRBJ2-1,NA,TGTGCCAGCAGCGTAGAGGCCTTCCTTTACAATGAGCAGTTCTTC,CASSVEAFLYNEQFF
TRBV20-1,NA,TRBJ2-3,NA,TGCAGTGCTAGGGCTGATACGCAGTATTTT,CSARADTQYF
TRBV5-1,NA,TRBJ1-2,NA,TGCGCCAGCAGACCAGGGGCGGGGTCTAACTATGGCTACACCTTC,CASRPGAGSNYGYTF
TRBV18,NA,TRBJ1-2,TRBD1,TGTGCCAGCTCACCACAGGACAGGATTAACTATGGCTACACCTTC,CASSPQDRINYGYTF
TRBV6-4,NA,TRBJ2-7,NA,TGTGCCAGCAGTGAAGACTACGGTTACGAGCAGTACTTC,CASSEDYGYEQYF
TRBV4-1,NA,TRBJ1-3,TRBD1,TGCGCCAGCAGCCAATTCCGCGGGGACAGGGGGCTCTCTGGAAACACCATATATTTT,CASSQFRGDRGLSGNTIYF
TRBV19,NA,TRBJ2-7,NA,TGTGCCACCACCGGACAAGCCTACGAGCAGTACTTC,CATTGQAYEQYF
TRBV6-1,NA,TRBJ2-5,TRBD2,TGTGCCAACGCGGGGGAAGAGACCCAGTACTTC,CANAGEETQYF
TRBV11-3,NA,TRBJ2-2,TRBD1,TGTGCCAGCAGCTTAGGAGCAGGGGGCATCGCCGGGGAGCTGTTTTTT,CASSLGAGGIAGELFF
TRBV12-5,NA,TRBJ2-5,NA,TGTGCTAGTGGTTTGGTAGTAGGGGGGGAGACCCAGTACTTC,CASGLVVGGETQYF
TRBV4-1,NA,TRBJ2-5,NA,TGCGCCAGCAGCCAGGGGACCCTCGAAACCCAAGAGACCCAGTACTTC,CASSQGTLETQETQYF
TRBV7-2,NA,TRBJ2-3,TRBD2,TGTGCCAGCAGCTTAGGTAGCGGGGTCTTCCCCGGATCAGATACGCAGTATTTT,CASSLGSGVFPGSDTQYF